Listed below are T cell receptor beta chains from one sample, sequenced in a study of blood T cell repertoires in COVID-19. Produced via immunoSEQ multiplex PCR; TCRdb's table is partial and in-frame only. The sample gives 200,000 to 250,000 clones, around nine tenths of which show up once; roughly 1.5% is in the top ten. Input material: peripheral blood. All receptors come from a man between 18 and 35 years old with active or convalescent COVID-19. Each CDR3 is given with its conserved first and last residue. The D gene is left open where the match is weak. Size is stated for part of the rows, as once, few or many counts, or as a class when the clone is expanded.

d_call clone_size v_call cdr3_aa
- - TRBV7-2 CASSPQSGQETQYF
TRBD2 - TRBV6-4 CASSEGLAGGSDTQYF
TRBD2 - TRBV28 CASSLIASGRVNNEQFF
- - TRBV21-1 CASSKAHSVPGELFF
TRBD2 once TRBV15 CATSRDRGLAGPSAQYF
- - TRBV11-2 CASSSSIYEQYF
- - TRBV28 CASSQSGTGGTQYF
- - TRBV15 CATSTRGGIVETQYF
- - TRBV7-9 CASSSWTANTEAFF
- once TRBV6-5 CASRTAADGPYEQYF
- - TRBV5-6 CASSLMTEQFF
- - TRBV7-2 CASSLYSGNEQFF
TRBD2 - TRBV14 CASRLAGDYEQYF
- - TRBV25-1 CASSISIHNSPLHF
- - TRBV9 CASSVGVRGRSEQYF
TRBD1 - TRBV19 CASSLSGTVYNEQFF
TRBD1 - TRBV14 CASSRGDRLYGYTF
TRBD2 - TRBV10-1 CASSEGLAGGPRNEQFF
- - TRBV18 CASSPQRDVSRGYTF
TRBD1 once TRBV18 CASSPKTGNYGYTF
- - TRBV29-1 CSVVQEGTGELFF
- - TRBV27 CASRLVWSSYEQYF
TRBD1 - TRBV5-1 CASSPRDRGINSPLHF
TRBD2 - TRBV7-9 CASSFPGTSGTVYNEQFF
- few TRBV2 CASSPNGPRGVGYTF
- - TRBV7-9 CASIPQGFHYEQYF
TRBD2 once TRBV10-3 CAISDSGSSSWETQYF
TRBD1 - TRBV5-6 CASSPGTGTHHTEAFF
TRBD2 few TRBV14 CASSQLAGDYNEQFF
TRBD1 - TRBV11-1 CASSLRPQGENEKLFF
TRBD1 - TRBV9 CASSRQGWVGTEAFF
- - TRBV24-1 CATSDFPGGGERNEQFF
TRBD2 - TRBV30 CAWSVRSSGITNGELFF
- many TRBV6-5 CASTRNVNSPLHF
TRBD1 - TRBV10-2 CASRPGQYNEQFF
- - TRBV10-3 CAISVKTGLGANVLTF
- - TRBV28 CASSSTGSSGNTIYF
TRBD1 once TRBV19 CASSTNTGVPGVGGGSNQPQHF
TRBD1 - TRBV6-1 CASSERDRGTGANVLTF
- - TRBV4-3 CASSQGSYQPQHF
- - TRBV24-1 CATSDRSRGNQPQHF
TRBD2 - TRBV3-1/TRBV3-2 CASSQEGREGDNYEQYF
- - TRBV28 CASADRNTGELFF
TRBD1 - TRBV29-1 CSAGPGQGEGYTF
TRBD2 - TRBV18 CASSPTSGTSEQFF
- - TRBV6-2/TRBV6-3 CASSPILPEGLTGELFF
- - TRBV19 CASSPRGADTGELFF
- - TRBV11-2 CASSVPLRTGGVDTQYF
- - TRBV2 CASSLNYEQYF
TRBD2 - TRBV7-3 CASSPGASGSFNEQFF